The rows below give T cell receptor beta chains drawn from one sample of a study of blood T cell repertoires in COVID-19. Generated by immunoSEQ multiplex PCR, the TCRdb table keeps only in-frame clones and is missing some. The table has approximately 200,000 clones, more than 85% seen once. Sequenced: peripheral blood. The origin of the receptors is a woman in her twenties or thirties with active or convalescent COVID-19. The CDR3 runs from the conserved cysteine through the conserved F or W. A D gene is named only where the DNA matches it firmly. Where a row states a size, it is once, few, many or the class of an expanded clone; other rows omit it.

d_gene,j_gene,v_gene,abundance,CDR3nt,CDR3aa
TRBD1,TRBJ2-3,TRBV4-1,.,TGCGCCAGCAGCCTGGGACAGGGCACAGATACGCAGTATTTT,CASSLGQGTDTQYF
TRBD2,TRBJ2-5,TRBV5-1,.,TGCGCCAGTGGGGAGGGGATAGGAGAGACCCAGTACTTC,CASGEGIGETQYF
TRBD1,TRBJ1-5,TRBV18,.,TGTGCCAGCTCACCTGGACAGGGCAATCAGCCCCAGCATTTT,CASSPGQGNQPQHF
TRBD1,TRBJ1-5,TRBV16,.,TGTGCCAGCAGCAATAACAGGGGGGGAGGTCAGCCCCAGCATTTT,CASSNNRGGGQPQHF
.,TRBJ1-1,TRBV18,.,TGTGCCAGCTCACCACCGGGGGGACTGAACACTGAAGCTTTCTTT,CASSPPGGLNTEAFF
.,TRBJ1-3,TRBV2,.,TGTGCCAGCTGTGGTTTAAGATTTGGGGCGCGGGGAGGAAACACCATATATTTT,CASCGLRFGARGGNTIYF
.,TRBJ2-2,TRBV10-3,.,TGTGCCATCAGTGGGGAACGGGGGAGTGGGGCCACCGGGGAGCTGTTTTTT,CAISGERGSGATGELFF
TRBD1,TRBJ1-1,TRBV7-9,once,TGTGCCAGTCTCCGGACAGGGAATTCGGCGGCTGAAGCTTTCTTT,CASLRTGNSAAEAFF
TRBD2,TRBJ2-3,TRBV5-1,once,TGCGCCAGCAGCTTGGGGAACAGCGGGGGGGCAGGAGATACGCAGTATTTT,CASSLGNSGGAGDTQYF
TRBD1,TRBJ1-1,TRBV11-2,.,TGTGCCAGCAGCACGGACAGGGATACTGAAGCTTTCTTT,CASSTDRDTEAFF
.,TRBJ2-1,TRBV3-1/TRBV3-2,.,TGTGCCAGCAGCCGGCGCGCGTACCCCAGGGTCAAACCACACAATGAGCAGTTCTTC,CASSRRAYPRVKPHNEQFF
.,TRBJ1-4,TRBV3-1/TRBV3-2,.,TGTGCCAGCAGCCAAGATTGGGGGAGGGAAAAACTGTTTTTT,CASSQDWGREKLFF
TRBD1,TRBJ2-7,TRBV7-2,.,TGTGCCAGCAGCTTAGTTATCCGGGACAGGGGGAGCTACGAGCAGTACTTC,CASSLVIRDRGSYEQYF
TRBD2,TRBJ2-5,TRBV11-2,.,TGTGCCAGCAGCTTGGGTTCGGGAGGGGGACAAGAGACCCAGTACTTC,CASSLGSGGGQETQYF
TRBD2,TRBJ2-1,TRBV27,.,TGTGCCAGCAGGAGAGTAAGCGGGGGGGCCAATGAGCAGTTCTTC,CASRRVSGGANEQFF
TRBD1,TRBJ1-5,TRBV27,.,TGTGCCAGCAGCATAGGGCCCAGGGGGAATCAGCCCCAGCATTTT,CASSIGPRGNQPQHF
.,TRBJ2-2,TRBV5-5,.,TGTGCCAGCACCCTACTGATGAACACCGGGGAGCTGTTTTTT,CASTLLMNTGELFF
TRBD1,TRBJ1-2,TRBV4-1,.,TGCGCCAGCAGCCTTCAGGACAGGGGCGACGGATCTTATGGCTACACCTTC,CASSLQDRGDGSYGYTF
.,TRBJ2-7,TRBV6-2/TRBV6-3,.,TGTGCCAGCAGTCAACACCTCCTTCCCTACGAGCAGTACTTC,CASSQHLLPYEQYF
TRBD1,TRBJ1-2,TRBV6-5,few,TGTGCCAGCAGTTACACGGGACAGGGGAGTGGCTACACCTTC,CASSYTGQGSGYTF
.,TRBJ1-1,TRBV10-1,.,TGCGCCAGCAGTGATGGGTGGGCAGGGAAGAACACTGAAGCTTTCTTT,CASSDGWAGKNTEAFF
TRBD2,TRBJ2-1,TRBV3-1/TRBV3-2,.,TGTGCCAGCAGCCAAGGCGGACTAGCGGGATGGGAGCAGTTCTTC,CASSQGGLAGWEQFF
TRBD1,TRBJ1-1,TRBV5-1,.,TGCGCCAGCAGCATAGGACAGGGGCGGACTGAAGCTTTCTTT,CASSIGQGRTEAFF
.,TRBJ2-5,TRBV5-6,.,TGTGCCAGCAGCTTCGGGACTGGTGAAGAGACCCAGTACTTC,CASSFGTGEETQYF
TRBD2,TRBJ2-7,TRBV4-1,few,TGCGCCAGCAGCCGGCTGGGACTAGCGGGAGACGAGCAGTACTTC,CASSRLGLAGDEQYF
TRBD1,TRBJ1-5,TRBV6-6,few,TGTGCCAGCAGTACACATCTGACAGGGGCCAATCAGCCCCAGCATTTT,CASSTHLTGANQPQHF
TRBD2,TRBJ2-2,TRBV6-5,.,TGTGCCAGCAGTAAGGGACTACACACCGGGGAGCTGTTTTTT,CASSKGLHTGELFF
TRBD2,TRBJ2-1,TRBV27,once,TGTGCCAGCAGTTTGTATGGCGGGGGAGCCTACAATGAGCAGTTCTTC,CASSLYGGGAYNEQFF
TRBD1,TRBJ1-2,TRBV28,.,TGTGCCAGCAGCCGGACAGGGAACTATGGCTACACCTTC,CASSRTGNYGYTF
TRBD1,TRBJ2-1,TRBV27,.,TGTGCCAGCAGTCCGCAATCACAGGGGGCCCCCTACAATGAGCAGTTCTTC,CASSPQSQGAPYNEQFF
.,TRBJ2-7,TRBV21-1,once,TGTGCCAGCAGCAACCCGGAAGCGGGGACAGGGGACTACGAGCAGTACTTC,CASSNPEAGTGDYEQYF
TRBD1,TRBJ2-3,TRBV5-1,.,TGCGCCAGCACCCGGGGACAGGGGACAGATACGCAGTATTTT,CASTRGQGTDTQYF
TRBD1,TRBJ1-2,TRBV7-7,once,TGTGCTAGCAGCACAGACAGGGAAGGGGGTAACTATGGCTACACCTTC,CASSTDREGGNYGYTF
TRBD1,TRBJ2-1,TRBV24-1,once,TGTGCCACCAGTCACAGGGGCGATCAGTTCTTC,CATSHRGDQFF
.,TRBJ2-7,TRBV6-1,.,TGTGCCAGCAGTGAACAGGGCTACGAGCAGTACTTC,CASSEQGYEQYF
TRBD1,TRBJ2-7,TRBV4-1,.,TGCGCCAGCAGCCCCAACGACAGGGAAAGGTTCTACGAGCAGTACTTC,CASSPNDRERFYEQYF
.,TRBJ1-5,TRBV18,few,TGTGCCAGCTCACCAACCGCAGAGCCCGGGGCCCAGCATTTT,CASSPTAEPGAQHF
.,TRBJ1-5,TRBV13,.,TGTGCCAGCAGCTTAGGAAGCCAGCCCCAGCATTTT,CASSLGSQPQHF
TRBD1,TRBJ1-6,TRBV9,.,TGTGCCAGCAGCCCCCTCGACAGGGTAAATTCACCCCTCCACTTT,CASSPLDRVNSPLHF
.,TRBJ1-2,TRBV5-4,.,TGTGCCAGCAGCGACGCTTCTGGGGACTACTATGGCTACACCTTC,CASSDASGDYYGYTF
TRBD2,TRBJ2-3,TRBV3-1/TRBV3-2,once,TGTGCCAGCAAACGACGGGGACTAGCAACAGATACGCAGTATTTT,CASKRRGLATDTQYF